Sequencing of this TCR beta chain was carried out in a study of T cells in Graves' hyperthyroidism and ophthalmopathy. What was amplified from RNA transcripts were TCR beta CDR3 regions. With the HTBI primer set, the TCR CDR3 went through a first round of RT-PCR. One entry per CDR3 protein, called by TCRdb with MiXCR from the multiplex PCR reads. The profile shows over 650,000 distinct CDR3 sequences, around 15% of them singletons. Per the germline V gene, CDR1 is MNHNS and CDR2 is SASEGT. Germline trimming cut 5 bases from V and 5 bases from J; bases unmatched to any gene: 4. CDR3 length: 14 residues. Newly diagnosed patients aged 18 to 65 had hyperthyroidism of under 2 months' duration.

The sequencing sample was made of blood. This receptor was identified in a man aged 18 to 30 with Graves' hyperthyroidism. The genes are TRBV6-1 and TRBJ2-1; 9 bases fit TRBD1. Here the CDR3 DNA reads TGTGCCAGCAGTACTCGGACAGGGGACAATGAGCAGTTCTTC. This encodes CASSTRTGDNEQFF.